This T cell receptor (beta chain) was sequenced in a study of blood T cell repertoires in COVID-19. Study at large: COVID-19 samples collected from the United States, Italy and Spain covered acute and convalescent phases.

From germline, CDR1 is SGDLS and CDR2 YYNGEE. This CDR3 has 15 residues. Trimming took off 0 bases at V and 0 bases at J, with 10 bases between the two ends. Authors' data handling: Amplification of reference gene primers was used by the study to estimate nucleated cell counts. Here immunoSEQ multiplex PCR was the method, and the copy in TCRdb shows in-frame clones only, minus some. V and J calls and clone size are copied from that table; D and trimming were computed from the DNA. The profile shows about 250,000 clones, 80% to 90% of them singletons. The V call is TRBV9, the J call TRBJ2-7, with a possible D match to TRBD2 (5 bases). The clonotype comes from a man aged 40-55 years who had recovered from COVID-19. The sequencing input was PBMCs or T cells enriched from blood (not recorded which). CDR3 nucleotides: TGTGCCAGCAGCGTAGGTGAGGGCGTCTCCTACGAGCAGTACTTC. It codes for CASSVGEGVSYEQYF.